The present TCR beta chain was sequenced within a study of shared clonotypes between healthy human individuals. Generated by immunoSEQ multiplex PCR, the TCRdb table keeps only in-frame clones and is missing some. The table has 1.5 million to 2.5 million clones, about 94% seen once. Selected positively for CCR7 and CD45RO-negative, naive CD8 cells excluded terminally differentiated effector memory CD45RA+ cells. The CDR3 loop spans 16 amino acids. The J segment lost 11 bases and the V segment lost 2 bases, leaving 12 bases of the junction unmatched. CDR1 is MGHRA, CDR2 YSYEKL, per germline. The chain has TRBV4-1 and TRBJ1-6, with TRBD1 matching over 7 bases. Sequenced: naive CD8+ T cells sorted from blood. The TCR sequence derives from a man younger than 35 in good health. The CDR3 protein is CASSQLGDRIEAPLHF. Written as DNA, the CDR3 is TGCGCCAGCAGCCAACTAGGGGACAGAATAGAAGCACCCCTCCACTTT.